This T cell receptor beta chain emerged from a study of blood T cell repertoires in COVID-19. Whole-study context: The cDNA or gDNA used as material had been derived from T cells, B-cell-depleted T cells, or PBMCs.

The germline gives CDR1 SGHTA, CDR2 FQGNSA. This CDR3 region has 15 residues. J gave up 0 bases and V 5 bases, and 4 bases lay outside the gene matches. Original analysis: Nucleated cell number was recorded as an estimate derived from reference gene primer amplification. Profiling relied on immunoSEQ multiplex PCR, and the TCRdb table lists in-frame clones only, not all of them. The D gene and trimming were derived from the DNA, and the V and J assignments and clone size from that table. This table has around 250,000 clones, around nine tenths appearing once. The sample holds one count of this clone. The specimen sequenced was peripheral blood. The receptor comes from a woman aged 55-69 years who had recovered from COVID-19. The chain links TRBV7-2 to TRBJ2-3; 8 bases map to TRBD2. Here the CDR3 DNA reads TGTGCCAGCAGCCGTAGCGGGACTAGCACAGATACGCAGTATTTT. Translated, it gives CASSRSGTSTDTQYF.